Below are 27 T cell receptor beta chains sequenced from a single sample in a study of T-cell memory formation after mild COVID-19. MiXCR was run by TCRdb on the 5' RACE reads, yielding one entry per CDR3 protein. The data contain fewer than 250,000 distinct CDR3 sequences, 15% to 20% of them singletons. What was sequenced was PBMCs or a T cell subset sorted from them (not recorded which). The receptors shown here come from an adult woman who had mild COVID-19 (a few samples of this study predate the infection). Cell type and time point are not known.

CDR3 nucleotide sequence: TGTGCCTGGAGATGGCGCGCCCCAGATACGCAGTATTTT. Its translation: CAWRWRAPDTQYF. This chain links TRBV30 with TRBJ2-3; D is unresolved. Germline CDR1 GTSNPN, CDR2 SVGIG (reference sequence). The CDR3 sequence is 13 residues long. Trimming removed 3 bases at V and 4 bases at J, with 11 bases between.

The rearrangement uses TRBV18 and TRBJ2-3; 7 nucleotides line up with TRBD1. Germline lookup yields CDR1 KGHSH and CDR2 LQKENI. V shed 3 bases, J shed 1 base, and the junction held 4 bases outside the gene matches. This CDR3 has 15 residues. CDR3 DNA sequence: TGTGCCAGCTCACCCGGACAGGAAGGCACAGATACGCAGTATTTT. Translated, it gives CASSPGQEGTDTQYF.

The chain joins TRBV5-1 to TRBJ2-7, with D unclear. Trimming shortened V by 4 bases and J by 6 bases, and 14 bases separated the two germline ends. This CDR3 is built from 13 residues. The germline gives CDR1 SGHRS, CDR2 YFSETQ. CDR3 sequence (DNA): TGCGCCAGCAGCCTGACATGGTTCAGCGAGCAGTACTTC. This gives the protein CASSLTWFSEQYF. Combining the CDR3 with reference TRBV5-1 and TRBJ2-7 gives the whole variable domain KAGVTQTPRYLIKTRGQQVTLSCSPISGHRSVSWYQQTPGQGLQFLFEYFSETQRNKGNFPGRFSGRQFSNSRSEMNVSTLELGDSALYLCASSLTWFSEQYFGPGTRLTVT.

The table lists this clonotype with a few counts. This sequence joins TRBV2 and TRBJ1-1; the D gene is possibly TRBD1 (5 bases). Trimming shortened V by 3 bases and J by 10 bases, and 12 bases separated the two germline ends. The CDR3 loop spans 12 amino acids. Germline values: CDR1 SNHLY, CDR2 FYNNEI. The CDR3 sequence: CASSEYTGGAFF. The DNA of the CDR3 is TGTGCCAGCAGTGAGTACACGGGGGGAGCTTTCTTT.

The chain combines TRBV12-3 or TRBV12-4 with TRBJ2-3; possibly TRBD1 for D (6 bases). The V and J ends lost 3 bases and 1 base respectively, with 11 bases between them. The CDR3 is 15 residues long. CDR3 amino acids: CASSFGDTRTDTQYF. As DNA, the CDR3 is TGTGCCAGCAGTTTCGGGGACACCCGCACAGATACGCAGTATTTT.

This clonotype was picked up a small number of times. A junction end diverges from the germline sequence, so it may reflect a read error. The chain is built from TRBV11-2 and TRBJ2-3; a possible D gene is TRBD2 (5 bases). The V gene's germline CDR1 is SGHAT and CDR2 FQNNGV. CDR3 length: 14 amino acids. CDR3 coding DNA: TGTGCCAGCAGCCCTGAGCGGTCCACAGATATGCAGTATTTT. Protein product: CASSPERSTDMQYF.

The sample holds a few counts of this clonotype. The rearrangement uses TRBV25-1 and TRBJ2-7; TRBD2 matches at 11 bases. Germline V gives CDR1 MGHDK, CDR2 SYGVNS. V lost 6 bases, J lost 3 bases, and 7 bases stayed unmatched. The CDR3 has 15 residues. CDR3 sequence (DNA): TGTGCCAGCAGCCGAGCCGGGACTAGCGGCTACGAGCAGTACTTC. Translation gives CASSRAGTSGYEQYF.

This clonotype was picked up many times. The chain recombines TRBV20-1 with TRBJ2-7; D not resolved. The CDR3 consists of 13 residues. V was pared by 0 bases and J by 5 bases, with 11 bases between. CDR1 and CDR2 (germline): DFQATT, SNEGSKA (reference sequence). The DNA of the CDR3 is TGCAGTGCTAGAGAAGTGACCACGGACGAGCAGTACTTC. Protein sequence: CSAREVTTDEQYF.

The table lists this clonotype with a few counts. The gene calls are TRBV29-1 and TRBJ2-5, with 8 nucleotides matching TRBD2. The V gene's germline CDR1 is SQVTM and CDR2 ANQGSEA. V lost 4 bases and J lost 4; bases outside the gene matches: 8. CDR3 length: 14 residues. Here the CDR3 DNA reads TGCAGCGTTGTTCGCGGGAGCGGGGGAGAGACCCAGTACTTC. Protein: CSVVRGSGGETQYF.

This chain connects TRBV6-1 to TRBJ2-5, with 8 nucleotides matching TRBD2. The V segment lost 6 bases and the J segment 5 bases; nucleotides outside the gene matches: 11. The length of the CDR3 is 15 residues. Per the germline V gene, CDR1 is MNHNS and CDR2 is SASEGT. The CDR3 DNA reads TGTGCCAGCAGGAGCGGGGGCCGGCCCTGGGAGACCCAGTACTTC. It codes for CASRSGGRPWETQYF.

This clonotype was observed a handful of times. CDR3 sequence (DNA): TGCAGCGTTGGCAAGACAGTCAATCAGCCCCAGCATTTT. As protein: CSVGKTVNQPQHF. The chain has TRBV29-1 and TRBJ1-5, with D possibly matching TRBD1 (5 bases). The germline V gene has CDR1 SQVTM and CDR2 ANQGSEA. CDR3 length: 13 amino acids. Deletions cut 4 bases from V and 3 bases from J, with 10 bases between.

The V call is TRBV24-1, the J call TRBJ2-1, with 13 bases identical to TRBD2. The CDR3 extends over 16 amino acids. Germline V gene data show CDR1 as KGHDR and CDR2 as SFDVKD. V lost 1 base to trimming and J lost 9 bases; unmatched junction nucleotides: 5. The CDR3 loop reads CATSDLTSGGAFEQFF. The CDR3 DNA is TGTGCCACCAGTGATTTAACTAGCGGGGGGGCCTTTGAGCAGTTCTTC.

V gene TRBV28 combines with J gene TRBJ2-5, with 7 bases fitting TRBD2. Germline loops: CDR1 MDHEN, CDR2 SYDVKM. J lost 3 bases, V lost 3 bases, and 13 bases had no gene match. This CDR3 spans 17 amino acids. CDR3 sequence: CASSFPASGTREETQYF. The CDR3 DNA is TGTGCCAGCAGTTTTCCCGCCAGCGGGACTCGTGAAGAGACCCAGTACTTC.

This clonotype was found a few times. The chain couples TRBV11-2 to TRBJ1-1; 9 bases agree with TRBD1. J was trimmed by 3 bases and V by 5 bases; bases with no gene match: 13. The CDR3 is made up of 17 amino acids. Looked up from germline, CDR1 is SGHAT and CDR2 is FQNNGV. The CDR3 DNA reads as TGTGCCAGCAGCGCAGACCCCCGGGACAGGGATGACACTGAAGCTTTCTTT. Translating gives CASSADPRDRDDTEAFF.

Ten or more counts support this clonotype. This chain connects TRBV11-2 to TRBJ2-4; 11 nucleotides match TRBD2. Germline CDR1 SGHAT, CDR2 FQNNGV. Trimming at V came to 6 bases and at J to 7 bases, leaving 11 bases not matched to a gene. CDR3 length equals 16 residues. The CDR3 is CASSRISGRAQNIQYF. The CDR3 DNA follows: TGTGCCAGCAGTCGTATTAGCGGGAGGGCCCAGAACATTCAGTACTTC.

There are a few counts of this clonotype. The chain joins TRBV6-2 or TRBV6-3 to TRBJ1-5, with a possible D match to TRBD1 (5 bases). Germline V gene lookup returns CDR1 MNHEY and CDR2 SVGEGT. Trimming pared 6 bases from V and 0 bases from J, leaving 12 bases between. This CDR3 is built from 15 residues. In DNA form, the CDR3 reads TGTGCCAGCAGCACACAGGCTTATAGCAATCAGCCCCAGCATTTT. Translated, it gives CASSTQAYSNQPQHF.

This clonotype was recorded many times. The chain carries TRBV5-1 and TRBJ2-3, with D perhaps assigned TRBD1 or TRBD2 (5 bases each). The CDR3 extends over 15 amino acids. V was shortened by 4 bases and J by 5 bases, with 17 bases between the two germline ends. Germline lookup yields CDR1 SGHRS and CDR2 YFSETQ. The CDR3 nucleotides read TGCGCCAGCAGCACCGGGACCCTATTAGGAGATACGCAGTATTTT. The encoded protein is CASSTGTLLGDTQYF.

The chain couples TRBV12-3 or TRBV12-4 to TRBJ1-2; D call uncertain. This CDR3 spans 11 amino acids. V was trimmed by 8 bases and J by 4 bases, leaving 8 bases between them. CDR3 DNA: TGTGCCAGCCGGAACCGCTATGGCTACACCTTC. Amino acids: CASRNRYGYTF.

The table lists this clonotype with many counts. The rearrangement uses TRBV11-2 and TRBJ1-6; tentatively, D is TRBD1 (5 bases). The CDR3 is made up of 15 amino acids. V was trimmed by 3 bases and J by 5 bases, leaving 11 bases between them. Germline V lookup: CDR1 SGHAT, CDR2 FQNNGV. The CDR3 DNA is TGTGCCAGCAGCTTCCCGCGGGGGGATAATTCACCCCTCCACTTT. Amino acid sequence: CASSFPRGDNSPLHF.

The rearrangement joins TRBV15 to TRBJ1-3; D is unresolved. Germline V lookup: CDR1 LNHNV, CDR2 YYDKDF (reference sequence). The ends were cut back, 3 bases at V and 0 bases at J, with 9 bases in the middle. The CDR3 has 15 amino acids. DNA of the CDR3: TGTGCCACCAGCAGTGAAATATTCTCTGGAAACACCATATATTTT. This translates into CATSSEIFSGNTIYF.

The rearrangement uses TRBV20-1 and TRBJ1-6; unclear D gene. Trimming removed 6 bases from V and 4 bases from J, with 10 bases in between. The germline V gene has CDR1 DFQATT and CDR2 SNEGSKA (reference sequence). There are 13 residues in the CDR3. The CDR3 is CSARREYNSPLHF. DNA for the CDR3: TGCAGTGCCAGGCGGGAGTATAATTCACCCCTCCACTTT.

The chain uses TRBV7-6 and TRBJ2-1; D is uncertain. CDR1 SGHVS and CDR2 FNYEAQ come from the germline V gene. The CDR3 totals 15 residues. V was cut by 5 bases and J by 7 bases, with 18 bases left in between. The chain's CDR3 is CASSTLALGSNEQFF. The CDR3 DNA is TGTGCCAGCAGCACCCTGGCCCTGGGTTCTAATGAGCAGTTCTTC.

The chain is built from TRBV7-2 and TRBJ2-7; D unresolved. V was trimmed by 0 bases and J by 3 bases, leaving 3 bases between them. Germline assignment: CDR1 SGHTA and CDR2 FQGNSA. This CDR3 is built from 12 residues. CDR3 region: CASSLAFYEQYF. CDR3 coding DNA: TGTGCCAGCAGCTTAGCTTTCTACGAGCAGTACTTC.

This chain uses TRBV24-1 with TRBJ2-2, with TRBD1 identical over 10 bases. The V and J ends lost 4 bases and 6 bases, in that order; junction bases with no gene match: 10. This CDR3 has 17 amino acids. Per the germline V gene, CDR1 is KGHDR and CDR2 is SFDVKD. The CDR3 coding sequence is TGTGCCACCAGTGAGCCGACAGGGGGCTACCAGGCCGGGGAGCTGTTTTTT. This sequence encodes CATSEPTGGYQAGELFF.

This clonotype was picked up a small number of times. The chain combines TRBV12-3 or TRBV12-4 with TRBJ2-1; 8 positions agree with TRBD2. The CDR3 has 14 residues. Trimming removed 0 bases from V and 15 bases from J; junction bases left unmatched: 10. CDR3 protein: CASSLAPSGRAAFF. The CDR3 nucleotides read TGTGCCAGCAGTTTAGCGCCAAGCGGGAGAGCCGCGTTCTTC.

This clonotype was counted at least ten times. This chain joins TRBV5-1 and TRBJ2-5, with no clear D. The germline V gene encodes CDR1 SGHRS and CDR2 YFSETQ. V gave up 4 bases and J gave up 5 bases, with 12 bases separating them. The CDR3 totals 13 residues. CDR3 in DNA: TGCGCCAGCAGCCAAGATGACTGGGAGACCCAGTACTTC. Its protein product is CASSQDDWETQYF. The full variable domain, in which reference TRBV5-1 and TRBJ2-5 provide the parts outside the CDR3, is KAGVTQTPRYLIKTRGQQVTLSCSPISGHRSVSWYQQTPGQGLQFLFEYFSETQRNKGNFPGRFSGRQFSNSRSEMNVSTLELGDSALYLCASSQDDWETQYFGPGTRLLVL.

A word on this clonotype: Mismatch with germline at one junction end may stem from a read error. The chain uses TRBV6-4 and TRBJ1-1, with D unresolved. Germline V gene sequence: CDR1 MRHNA, CDR2 SNTAGT. The CDR3 totals 13 residues. This CDR3 is CASRPSDANTEAF. Here the CDR3 DNA reads TGTGCCAGCCGACCGTCGGACGCGAACACTGAAGCTTTT.